Listed below are T cell receptor beta chains from one sample, sequenced in a study of T cell responses to AZD1222 COVID-19 vaccine. Some clones are missing from TCRdb's copy, which holds only in-frame ones; the method was immunoSEQ multiplex PCR. The sample has tens of thousands of clones; roughly 86% are singletons. The sequencing here drew on peripheral blood, taken 28 days after the second AZD1222 dose. These receptors were collected from an adult who received the AZD1222 COVID-19 vaccine. Each CDR3 is given with its conserved first and last residue. D genes are given only for firm matches. Expanded clones get a size class; other rows say once, few or many, or leave the size out.

TRBV3-1/TRBV3-2	TRBJ1-1	.	.	TGTGCCAGCAGGGCAGGTTCCACCCTCACTGAAGCTTTCTTT	CASRAGSTLTEAFF
TRBV2	TRBJ1-1	.	.	TGTGCCAGCGCCACTCTCGGGGGTGGCGGTGAAGCTTTCTTT	CASATLGGGGEAFF
TRBV28	TRBJ2-4	.	.	TGTGCCAGCAGTTTGATAGATCGGACGGTAAACATTCAGTACTTC	CASSLIDRTVNIQYF
TRBV3-1/TRBV3-2	TRBJ2-7	TRBD1	.	TGTGCCAGCAGCCCAGGGACAGGGAGACACGAGCAGTACTTC	CASSPGTGRHEQYF
TRBV5-4	TRBJ2-5	.	.	TGTGCCAGCAGCTTAGATCGGCCGGGTGTTGGCCGCCAGGTTCGGTACTTC	CASSLDRPGVGRQVRYF
TRBV28	TRBJ2-1	TRBD1	.	TGTGCCACCGGGACAGGGCAGCACAATGAGCAGTTCTTC	CATGTGQHNEQFF
TRBV7-9	TRBJ1-4	TRBD1	.	TGTGCCGGGGACAGGGCCTCCAATGAAAAACTGTTTTTT	CAGDRASNEKLFF
TRBV4-1	TRBJ1-4	TRBD1	.	TGCGCCAGCAGCCAAGGGGGACAGAACAATGAAAAACTGTTTTTT	CASSQGGQNNEKLFF
TRBV3-1/TRBV3-2	TRBJ2-3	.	.	TGTGCCAGCAGCCAAGATCGGGCCGGCACAGATACGCAGTATTTT	CASSQDRAGTDTQYF
TRBV24-1	TRBJ2-1	TRBD1	.	TGTGCCACCAGTGACCCCAACAGGGGTGAGCAGTTCTTC	CATSDPNRGEQFF
TRBV27	TRBJ2-7	TRBD1	few	TGTGCCAGCAGTTTAACAGGGGAATACGAGCAGTACTTC	CASSLTGEYEQYF
TRBV5-1	TRBJ2-3	.	.	TGCGCCAGCAGCCCAAGGCTCACAGATACGCAGTATTTT	CASSPRLTDTQYF
TRBV23-1	TRBJ1-4	.	.	TGCGCCAGCAGTCAACTGATCCGCTCCACAACTAATGAAAAACTGTTTTTT	CASSQLIRSTTNEKLFF